Below, 3 T cell receptor beta chains from the same sample are listed, as sequenced in a study of T cells after yellow fever vaccination. MiXCR, applied by TCRdb to the 5' RACE reads, yields one record per CDR3 protein. The table lists some 670,000 distinct CDR3 sequences, 9% to 15% of them singletons. The sequencing here drew on PBMCs, taken on the day of the yellow fever booster vaccination. These receptors were collected from a man in his thirties or forties who received the YFV17D yellow fever vaccine.

This clonotype has more than one count but fewer than ten. CDR3 in amino acids: CSASPPGQGSYEQYF. CDR3 nucleotides: TGCAGTGCTAGCCCCCCGGGACAGGGGTCCTACGAGCAGTACTTC. The chain combines TRBV20-1 with TRBJ2-7; 10 bases align to TRBD1. Germline lookup yields CDR1 DFQATT and CDR2 SNEGSKA (reference sequence). V shed 3 bases and J 1 base; nucleotides not matched to a gene: 6. The CDR3 consists of 15 residues.

In its sample, this clonotype was seen many times. The chain uses TRBV6-2 or TRBV6-3 and TRBJ2-3, with TRBD2 identical over 10 bases. V was clipped by 4 bases and J by 5 bases; unmatched bases: 3. In germline, CDR1 is MNHEY, CDR2 SVGEGT. The CDR3 sequence is 14 residues long. The CDR3 is CASSFASGRDTQYF. DNA of the CDR3: TGTGCCAGCAGTTTTGCTAGCGGGAGAGATACGCAGTATTTT.

The gene calls are TRBV4-2 and TRBJ2-1; D assignment may be TRBD1 or TRBD2 (7 bases each). Germline V gene sequence: CDR1 LGHNA, CDR2 YNFKEQ. This CDR3 contains 15 residues. V lost 4 bases to trimming and J lost 8 bases, with 18 bases between them. CDR3 in amino acids: CASSRAGGGADEQFF. The CDR3 coding sequence is TGTGCCAGCAGCCGGGCAGGGGGGGGGGCGGATGAGCAGTTCTTC.